This entry features one T cell receptor (beta chain) sequence. The CDR3 sequence is 15 residues long. V was clipped by 2 bases and J by 9 bases, with 17 bases between them. Germline V gene data show CDR1 as SEHNR and CDR2 as FQNEAQ (reference sequence). This entry comes from a study of blood T cell repertoires in COVID-19. Clones were sequenced by immunoSEQ multiplex PCR, and TCRdb holds only the in-frame ones, with some missing. The top ten clones hold 7.8% of a sample with about 210,000 clones, about four fifths of them seen once. The source material was peripheral blood. The receptor was derived from a woman aged 80 or over with COVID-19, enrolled during active disease. V gene TRBV7-9 combines with J gene TRBJ1-3; perhaps TRBD1 as D (6 bases). CDR3 nucleotides: TGTGCCAGCAGCTTACCCAACAGGGAGCTCGGCACCATATATTTT. Translating it yields CASSLPNRELGTIYF.